Included here is one TCR beta chain sequence, with context. Its antigen has not been determined. Base quality data are lacking; no much larger clone is found one base away. This sample includes further DNA sequences coding for the same CDR3. Libraries were made using the immunoSEQ multiplex PCR assay. As for the original processing: A statistical classification framework was developed to diagnose cytomegalovirus status using the catalog of TCR beta chain sequences. The table was pulled from immuneACCESS by TCRdb, which kept in-frame rearrangements only. Such tables lose some clones; where checked, under half of the loss comes from unresolved V genes, and the rest has no known cause. That table furnishes V, J and clone size, whereas the DNA furnished D and trimming. The sample records approximately 110,000 clones, 94% of which are singletons. The ten largest clones take up 1% to 1.5% of the sample.

These data come from a study of cytomegalovirus exposure and HLA in healthy donors (dated by TCRdb to 2016 to 2017). With regard to the full study: The roughly 700 repertoires of the first cohort and the 110 or so validation repertoires were produced on the same platform, according to a later analysis. In addition to the first cohort of 666 subjects, a separate validation cohort of 120 different subjects was used. The study combined high-throughput TCR immunosequencing, statistical association of individual TCRs with disease status, and machine learning to predict cytomegalovirus infection status. The study was designed to test whether signatures of past pathogen exposure could be identified by cataloging public T cell receptors. Beyond this particular receptor, the publication reports: The authors suggested that the approach could potentially be generalized to other disease states and immunological phenotypes. Of the cluster scores, roughly 95% were above 0 in a later analysis, which found that TCRs clustered in the first cohort also tended to co-occur in the 95 to 150 validation repertoires. In vitro tests confirmed that three of the cytomegalovirus-associated TCR beta chains recognize cytomegalovirus antigens. All 120 or so repertoires were used to score co-occurrence in the validation cohort in a later analysis, because that analysis had no HLA typing for the cohort. In both the original and validation cohorts, the classifier was reported to diagnose cytomegalovirus status with high specificity and sensitivity. Most TCR sequences were observed very rarely across donors, whereas some public TCRs were present in many individuals. In the study, approximately 150 TCR beta chains were listed as associated with cytomegalovirus.

Separate from the roughly 630-subject first cohort, the validation cohort of over 90 subjects was the group to which the donors belonged. The CDR3 contains 12 residues, cysteine and phenylalanine counted. Here the CDR3 DNA is all that survives: 36 bases in frame from base 1. Based on the germline V gene (reference sequence), the CDR1 and CDR2 sequences are SGHKS and YYEKEE. V was cut back by 4 bases and J by 3 bases, leaving a gap of 8 bases between them. Here the chain combines TRBV5-5 and TRBJ2-7; TRBD1 might be the D gene, on 6 matching bases. The source of this sequence is a woman between 18 and 29 years old in good health and CMV-seronegative. Sequencing was performed on PBMCs. The DNA sequence follows: TGTGCCAGCAGCAGGACAGTCTACGAGCAGTACTTC. It specifies CASSRTVYEQYF. Here the CDR3 is joined to the reference TRBV5-5 and TRBJ2-7 genes, and the full variable domain is: DAGVTQSPTHLIKTRGQQVTLRCSPISGHKSVSWYQQVLGQGPQFIFQYYEKEERGRGNFPDRFSARQFPNYSSELNVNALLLGDSALYLCASSRTVYEQYFGPGTRLTVT.